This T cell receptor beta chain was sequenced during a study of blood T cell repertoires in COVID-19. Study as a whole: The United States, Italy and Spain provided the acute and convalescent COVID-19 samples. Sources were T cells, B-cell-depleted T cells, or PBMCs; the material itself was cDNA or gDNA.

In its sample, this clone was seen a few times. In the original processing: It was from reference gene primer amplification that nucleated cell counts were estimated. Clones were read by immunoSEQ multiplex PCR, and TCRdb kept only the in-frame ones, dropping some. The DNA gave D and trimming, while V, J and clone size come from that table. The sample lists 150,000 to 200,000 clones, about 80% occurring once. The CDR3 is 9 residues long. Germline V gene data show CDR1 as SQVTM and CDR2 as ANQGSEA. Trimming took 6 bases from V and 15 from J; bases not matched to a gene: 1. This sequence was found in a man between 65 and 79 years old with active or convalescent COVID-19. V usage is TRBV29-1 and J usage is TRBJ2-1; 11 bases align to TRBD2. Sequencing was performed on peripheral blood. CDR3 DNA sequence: TGCAGCGTGGGGACTAGCGGGTTCTTC. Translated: CSVGTSGFF.